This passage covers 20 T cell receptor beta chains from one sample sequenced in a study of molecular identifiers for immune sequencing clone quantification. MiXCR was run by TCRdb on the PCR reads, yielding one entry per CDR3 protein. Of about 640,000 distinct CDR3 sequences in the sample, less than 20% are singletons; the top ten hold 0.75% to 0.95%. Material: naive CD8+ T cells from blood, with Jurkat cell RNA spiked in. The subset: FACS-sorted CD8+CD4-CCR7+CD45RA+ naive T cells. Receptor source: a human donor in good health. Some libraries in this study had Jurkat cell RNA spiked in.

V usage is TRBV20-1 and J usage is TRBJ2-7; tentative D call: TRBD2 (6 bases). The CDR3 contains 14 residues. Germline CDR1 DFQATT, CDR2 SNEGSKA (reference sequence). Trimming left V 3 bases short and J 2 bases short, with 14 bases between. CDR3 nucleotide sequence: TGCAGTGCTAGGGGGGAGGACCTCACCTACGAGCAGTACTTC. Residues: CSARGEDLTYEQYF.

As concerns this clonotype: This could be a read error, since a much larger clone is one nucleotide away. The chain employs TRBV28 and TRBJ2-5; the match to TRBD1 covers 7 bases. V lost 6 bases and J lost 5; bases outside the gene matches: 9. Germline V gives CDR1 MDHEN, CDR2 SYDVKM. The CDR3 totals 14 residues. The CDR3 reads CASRPNRGLETQYF. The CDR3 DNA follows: TGTGCCAGCAGGCCGAACAGGGGCTTGGAGACCCAGTACTTC.

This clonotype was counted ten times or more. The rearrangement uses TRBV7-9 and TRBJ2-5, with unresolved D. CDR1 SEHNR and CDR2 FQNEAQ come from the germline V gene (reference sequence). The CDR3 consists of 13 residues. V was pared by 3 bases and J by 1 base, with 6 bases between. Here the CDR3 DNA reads TGTGCCAGCAGCTTGGGCTTCCAAGAGACCCAGTACTTC. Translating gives CASSLGFQETQYF.

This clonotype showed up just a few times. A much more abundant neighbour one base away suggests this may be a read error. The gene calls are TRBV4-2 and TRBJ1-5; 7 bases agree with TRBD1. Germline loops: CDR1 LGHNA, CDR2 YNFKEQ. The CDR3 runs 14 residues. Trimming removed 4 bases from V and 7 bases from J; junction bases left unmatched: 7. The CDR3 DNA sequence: TGTGCCAGCAGCCGCGGGACAGATGGCCAGCCCCAGCATTTT. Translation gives CASSRGTDGQPQHF.

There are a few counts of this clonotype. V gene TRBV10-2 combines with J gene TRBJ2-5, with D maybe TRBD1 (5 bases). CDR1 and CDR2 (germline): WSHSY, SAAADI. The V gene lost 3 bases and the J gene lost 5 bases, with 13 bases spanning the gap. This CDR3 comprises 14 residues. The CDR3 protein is CASSDIGHEETQYF. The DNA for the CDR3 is TGCGCCAGCAGTGATATAGGACATGAGGAGACCCAGTACTTC.

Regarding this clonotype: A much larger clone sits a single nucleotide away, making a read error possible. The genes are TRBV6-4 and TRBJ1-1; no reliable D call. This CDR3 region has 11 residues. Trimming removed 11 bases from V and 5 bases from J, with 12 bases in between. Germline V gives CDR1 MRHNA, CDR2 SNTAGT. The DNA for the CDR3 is TGTGCCGCCGCCACGGTGACTGAAGCTTTCTTT. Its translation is CAAATVTEAFF.

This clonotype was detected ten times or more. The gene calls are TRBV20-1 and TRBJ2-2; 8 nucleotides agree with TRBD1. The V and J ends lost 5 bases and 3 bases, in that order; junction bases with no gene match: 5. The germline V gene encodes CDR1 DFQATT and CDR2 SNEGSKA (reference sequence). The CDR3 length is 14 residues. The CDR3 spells CSAPDRADTGELFF. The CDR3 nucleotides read TGCAGTGCTCCGGACAGGGCTGACACCGGGGAGCTGTTTTTT.

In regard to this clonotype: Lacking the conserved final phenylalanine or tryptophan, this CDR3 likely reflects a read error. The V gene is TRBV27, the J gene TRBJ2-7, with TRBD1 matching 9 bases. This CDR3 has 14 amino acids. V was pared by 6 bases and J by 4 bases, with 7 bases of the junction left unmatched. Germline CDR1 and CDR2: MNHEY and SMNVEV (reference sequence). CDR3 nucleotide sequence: TGTGCCAGCAGCTCAGGGACAGGGAGGTACGAGCAGTACCTC. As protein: CASSSGTGRYEQYL.

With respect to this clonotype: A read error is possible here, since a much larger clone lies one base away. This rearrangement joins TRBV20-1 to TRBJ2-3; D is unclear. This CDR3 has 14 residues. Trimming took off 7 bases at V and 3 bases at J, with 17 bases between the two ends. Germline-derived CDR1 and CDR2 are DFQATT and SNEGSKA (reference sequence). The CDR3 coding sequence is TGCAGTGTCCCCACGGTGGGTTGGACAGATACGCAGTATTTT. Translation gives CSVPTVGWTDTQYF.

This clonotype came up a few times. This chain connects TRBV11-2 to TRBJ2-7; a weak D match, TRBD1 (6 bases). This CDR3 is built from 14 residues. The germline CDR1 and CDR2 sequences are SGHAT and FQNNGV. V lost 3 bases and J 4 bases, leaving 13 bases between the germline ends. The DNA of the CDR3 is TGTGCCAGCAGCTTTTGGCCGGGACATTACGAGCAGTACTTC. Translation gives CASSFWPGHYEQYF.

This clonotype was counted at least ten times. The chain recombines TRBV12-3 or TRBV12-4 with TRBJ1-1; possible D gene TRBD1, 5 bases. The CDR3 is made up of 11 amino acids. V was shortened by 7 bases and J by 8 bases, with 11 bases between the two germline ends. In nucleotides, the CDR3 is TGTGCCAGCACCCCCGGGGGGGAAGCTTTCTTT. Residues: CASTPGGEAFF.

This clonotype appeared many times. CDR3 DNA: TGCGCCAGCGTTCCTGGTTTGGCGGGCCAGAGCGACGAGCAGTACTTC. Translation: CASVPGLAGQSDEQYF. V gene TRBV5-1 combines with J gene TRBJ2-7, with a tentative D call TRBD2 (5 bases). Germline V CDR1 and CDR2: SGHRS, YFSETQ. The ends were cut back, 7 bases at V and 5 bases at J, with 25 bases in the middle. The CDR3 has 16 amino acids.

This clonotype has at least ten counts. CDR3 residues: CASSYAGSYEQYF. The CDR3 bases are TGTGCCAGCAGTTACGCCGGCTCCTACGAGCAGTACTTC. The gene calls are TRBV6-5 and TRBJ2-7, with unresolved D. This CDR3 comprises 13 residues. Germline V gene data show CDR1 as MNHEY and CDR2 as SVGAGI. The V end lost 2 bases, the J end lost 0 bases, and 5 bases lay between the germline ends.

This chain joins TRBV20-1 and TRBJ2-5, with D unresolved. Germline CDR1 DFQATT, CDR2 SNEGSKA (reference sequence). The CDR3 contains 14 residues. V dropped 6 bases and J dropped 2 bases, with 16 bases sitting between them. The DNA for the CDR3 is TGCAGTGCGCCATTTGTTGAGTGGCAAGAGACCCAGTACTTC. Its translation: CSAPFVEWQETQYF.

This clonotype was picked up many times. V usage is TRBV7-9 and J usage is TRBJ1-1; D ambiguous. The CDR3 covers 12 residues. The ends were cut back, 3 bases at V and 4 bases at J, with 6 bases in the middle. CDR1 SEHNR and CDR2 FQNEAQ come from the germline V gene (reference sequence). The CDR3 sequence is CASSFMSTEAFF. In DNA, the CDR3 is TGTGCCAGCAGCTTTATGAGCACTGAAGCTTTCTTT.

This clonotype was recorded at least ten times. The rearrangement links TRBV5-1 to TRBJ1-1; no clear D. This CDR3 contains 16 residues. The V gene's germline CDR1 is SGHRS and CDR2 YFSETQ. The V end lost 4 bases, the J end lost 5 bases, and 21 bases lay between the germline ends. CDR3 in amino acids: CASSPERSPDGTEAFF. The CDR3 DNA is TGCGCCAGCAGCCCTGAGCGGTCCCCGGATGGGACTGAAGCTTTCTTT.

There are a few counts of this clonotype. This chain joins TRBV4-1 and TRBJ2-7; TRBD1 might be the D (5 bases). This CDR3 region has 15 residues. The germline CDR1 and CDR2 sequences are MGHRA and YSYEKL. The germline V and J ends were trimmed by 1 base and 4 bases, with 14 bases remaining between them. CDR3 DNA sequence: TGCGCCAGCAGCCAAGTCGTGGACACCCGTTACGAGCAGTACTTC. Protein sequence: CASSQVVDTRYEQYF.

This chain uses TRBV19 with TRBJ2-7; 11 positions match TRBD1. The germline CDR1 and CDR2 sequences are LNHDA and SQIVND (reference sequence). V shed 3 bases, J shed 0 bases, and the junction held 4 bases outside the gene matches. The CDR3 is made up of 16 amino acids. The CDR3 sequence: CASSMGQGVYSYEQYF. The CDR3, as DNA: TGTGCCAGTAGTATGGGACAGGGGGTATACTCCTACGAGCAGTACTTC.

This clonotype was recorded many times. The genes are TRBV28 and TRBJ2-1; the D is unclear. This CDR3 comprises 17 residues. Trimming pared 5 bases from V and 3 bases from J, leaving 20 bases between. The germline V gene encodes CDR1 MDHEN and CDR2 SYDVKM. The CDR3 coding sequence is TGTGCCAGCAGTGGTTGGAGCGCCCCTGGCCTCTACAATGAGCAGTTCTTC. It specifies CASSGWSAPGLYNEQFF.

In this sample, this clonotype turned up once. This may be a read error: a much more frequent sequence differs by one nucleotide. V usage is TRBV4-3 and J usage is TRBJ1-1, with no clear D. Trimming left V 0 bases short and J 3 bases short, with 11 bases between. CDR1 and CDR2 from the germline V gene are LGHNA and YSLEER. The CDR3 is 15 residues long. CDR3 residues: CASSQDRHGDTEAFF. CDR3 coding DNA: TGCGCCAGCAGCCAAGATCGCCACGGGGACACTGAAGCTTTCTTT.